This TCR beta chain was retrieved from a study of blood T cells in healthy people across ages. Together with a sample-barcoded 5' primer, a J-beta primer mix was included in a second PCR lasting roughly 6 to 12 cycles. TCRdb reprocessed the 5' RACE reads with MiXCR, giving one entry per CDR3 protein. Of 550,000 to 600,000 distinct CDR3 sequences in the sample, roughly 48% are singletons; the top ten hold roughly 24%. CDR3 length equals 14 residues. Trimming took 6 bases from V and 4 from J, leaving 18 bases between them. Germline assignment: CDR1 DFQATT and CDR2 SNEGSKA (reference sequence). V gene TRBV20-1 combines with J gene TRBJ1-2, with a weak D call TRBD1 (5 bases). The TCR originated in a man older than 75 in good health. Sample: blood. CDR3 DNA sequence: TGCAGTGCGATCTTGGGGACTAGCGGCTATGGCTACACCTTC. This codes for CSAILGTSGYGYTF.